The 8 T cell receptor beta chains listed next were all sequenced from one sample in a study of identical twins. Using its own MiXCR run on the 5' RACE reads, TCRdb lists one record per CDR3 protein. Of roughly 770,000 distinct CDR3 sequences detected, about 20% appear once; the ten largest clones hold around 13%. The data also belong to a second study, concerning T cells expressing NK-cell markers.

What was sequenced was PBMCs. Source of these receptors: a young woman in good health.

This clonotype showed up many times. The V call is TRBV20-1, the J call TRBJ2-5; 11 bases are a match to TRBD2. With V trimmed by 2 bases and J by 0 bases, 5 bases remained unmatched. This CDR3 is built from 16 residues. From germline, CDR1 is DFQATT and CDR2 SNEGSKA (reference sequence). The CDR3 loop is CSARPPSGGYQETQYF. The CDR3 DNA sequence: TGCAGTGCTAGACCTCCTAGCGGGGGGTACCAAGAGACCCAGTACTTC.

This clonotype has a handful of counts. The V call is TRBV6-1, the J call TRBJ2-1; perhaps TRBD2 as D (6 bases). Germline CDR1 and CDR2: MNHNS and SASEGT. The CDR3 contains 15 residues. The ends were cut back, 6 bases at V and 0 bases at J, with 12 bases in the middle. The CDR3 sequence is CASRFGGSSYNEQFF. DNA for the CDR3: TGTGCCAGCAGATTCGGGGGTAGCTCCTACAATGAGCAGTTCTTC.

V and J are TRBV5-1 and TRBJ2-7; 14 bases match TRBD2. With V trimmed by 2 bases and J by 5 bases, 6 bases remained unmatched. Germline CDR1 SGHRS, CDR2 YFSETQ. The CDR3 is 16 amino acids. The CDR3 DNA is TGCGCCAGCAGCTTCGGACTAGCGGGGGGTAGCGACGAGCAGTACTTC. Its translation is CASSFGLAGGSDEQYF. Variable domain in full (rest from reference TRBV5-1 and TRBJ2-7): KAGVTQTPRYLIKTRGQQVTLSCSPISGHRSVSWYQQTPGQGLQFLFEYFSETQRNKGNFPGRFSGRQFSNSRSEMNVSTLELGDSALYLCASSFGLAGGSDEQYFGPGTRLTVT.

This clonotype has only a few counts. The chain links TRBV12-3 or TRBV12-4 to TRBJ1-5; D is possibly TRBD1 (5 bases). V was clipped by 10 bases and J by 4 bases, with 11 bases between them. The CDR3 has 12 amino acids. CDR3 nucleotide sequence: TGTGCCACCAGACGGGGGAATCAGCCCCAGCATTTT. Amino acid sequence: CATRRGNQPQHF.

The chain couples TRBV20-1 to TRBJ2-7; 15 nucleotides match TRBD2. J was trimmed by 2 bases and V by 5 bases; bases with no gene match: 13. CDR3 length: 18 residues. CDR1 and CDR2 from the germline V gene are DFQATT and SNEGSKA (reference sequence). CDR3 nucleotide sequence: TGCAGTGCTCCTGTACCGGGACTAGCGGGAGGACCAGCCTACGAGCAGTACTTC. Amino acid sequence: CSAPVPGLAGGPAYEQYF.

The gene calls are TRBV7-9 and TRBJ2-2; the D gene is possibly TRBD1 (6 bases). In germline, CDR1 is SEHNR, CDR2 FQNEAQ (reference sequence). Trimming left V 5 bases short and J 8 bases short, with 12 bases between. CDR3 length: 13 residues. CDR3 nucleotide sequence: TGTGCCAGCAGCCGGGACACAATAGGGGAGCTGTTTTTT. This encodes CASSRDTIGELFF.

V usage is TRBV20-1 and J usage is TRBJ2-1; 10 bases are shared with TRBD2. The length of the CDR3 is 14 residues. Germline CDR1 reads DFQATT; CDR2 reads SNEGSKA (reference sequence). Trimming removed 6 bases from V and 9 bases from J; junction bases left unmatched: 11. The CDR3 DNA reads TGCAGTGCGCTACTAGCGGGACACCGCGGTGAGCAGTTCTTC. Translation gives CSALLAGHRGEQFF.

In its sample, this clonotype was seen a few times. The genes are TRBV7-9 and TRBJ2-7, with 7 bases matching TRBD2. J was trimmed by 6 bases and V by 4 bases; bases with no gene match: 6. CDR1 SEHNR and CDR2 FQNEAQ come from the germline V gene (reference sequence). The CDR3 is made up of 13 amino acids. The CDR3 is CASSSGREGEQYF. In DNA form, the CDR3 reads TGTGCCAGCAGCTCCGGCAGGGAGGGCGAGCAGTACTTC.